A selection of T cell receptor beta chains follows, all from one sample in a study of T cells expressing NK-cell markers. TCRdb reprocessed the 5' RACE reads and stores each CDR3 protein as one record, lacking DNA. The data show about half a million distinct CDR3 sequences, and the top ten clones hold around 1.4%. Sequencing was done on a sample of blood T cells: a sorted CD56 or NKG2C T cell subset, CD4+ or CD8+ T cells, or bulk PBMC T cells (not recorded which). The source of these receptors is a woman aged 45-65 years in good health. Each CDR3 is given with its conserved first and last residue. Each record gives: V gene, J gene, CDR3 protein.

v_call: TRBV12-3/TRBV12-4; j_call: TRBJ2-1; cdr3_aa: CASSSSFSGGSYNEQFF
v_call: TRBV20-1; j_call: TRBJ1-6; cdr3_aa: CSAQRQGGSPLHF
v_call: TRBV5-1; j_call: TRBJ1-1; cdr3_aa: CASSLDRDRLNTEAFF
v_call: TRBV6-6; j_call: TRBJ2-2; cdr3_aa: CATQRGGSLPGELFF
v_call: TRBV20-1; j_call: TRBJ2-2; cdr3_aa: CSARVELARGSNTGELFF
v_call: TRBV27; j_call: TRBJ2-7; cdr3_aa: CASTPSLGLVEQYF
v_call: TRBV6-6; j_call: TRBJ1-5; cdr3_aa: CASSLRPDRNQPQHF
v_call: TRBV6-1; j_call: TRBJ2-1; cdr3_aa: CASRDRGDNEQFF
v_call: TRBV29-1; j_call: TRBJ2-6; cdr3_aa: CSVDRGEGANVLTF
v_call: TRBV5-6; j_call: TRBJ2-7; cdr3_aa: CASSYAGTGDHEQYF